This T cell receptor beta chain was observed in a study of blood T cells in healthy people across ages. Overall study findings and caveats: Higher diversity, along with more naive CD4+ cells, distinguished long-lived donors from aged donors. Percentage of naive T cells showed a strong correlation with TCR beta diversity.

This clonotype was recorded many times. The antigen is not known. The germline V gene encodes CDR1 SGHRS and CDR2 YFSETQ. The CDR3 loop spans 15 amino acids. Trimming shortened V by 0 bases and J by 1 base, and 11 bases separated the two germline ends. Using a J-beta primer mix together with a sample-barcoded 5' primer, a second PCR was run for roughly 6 to 11 cycles. TCRdb re-derived calls from the 5' RACE reads in MiXCR, one entry per CDR3 protein. Of hundreds of thousands of distinct CDR3 sequences listed, about 34% are singletons. Per-sample yields of isolated PBMCs were at least 6 million. The chain has TRBV5-1 and TRBJ2-7, with TRBD2 as a possible D gene (5 bases). This clonotype was obtained from an elderly woman in good health. The sample was blood. CDR3 loop: CASSLVADSSYEQYF. DNA of the CDR3: TGCGCCAGCAGCTTGGTCGCGGACTCTTCCTACGAGCAGTACTTC.